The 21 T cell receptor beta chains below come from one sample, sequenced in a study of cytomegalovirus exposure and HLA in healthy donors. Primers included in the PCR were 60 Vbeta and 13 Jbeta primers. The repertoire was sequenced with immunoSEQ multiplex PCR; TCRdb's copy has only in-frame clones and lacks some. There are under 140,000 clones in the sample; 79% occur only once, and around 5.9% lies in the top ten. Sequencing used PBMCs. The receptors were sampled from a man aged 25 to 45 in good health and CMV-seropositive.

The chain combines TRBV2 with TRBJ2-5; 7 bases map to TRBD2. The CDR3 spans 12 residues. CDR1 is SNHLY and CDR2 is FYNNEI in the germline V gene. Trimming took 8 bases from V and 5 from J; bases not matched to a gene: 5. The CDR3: CASGGEGETQYF. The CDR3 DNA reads TGTGCCAGCGGGGGGGAGGGGGAGACCCAGTACTTC.

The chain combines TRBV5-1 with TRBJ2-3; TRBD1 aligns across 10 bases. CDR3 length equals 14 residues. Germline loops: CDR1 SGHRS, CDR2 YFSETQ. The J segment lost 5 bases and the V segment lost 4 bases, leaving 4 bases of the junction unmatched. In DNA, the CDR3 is TGCGCCAGCAGCCGAAGGGACAGGGGAGATACGCAGTATTTT. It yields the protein CASSRRDRGDTQYF.

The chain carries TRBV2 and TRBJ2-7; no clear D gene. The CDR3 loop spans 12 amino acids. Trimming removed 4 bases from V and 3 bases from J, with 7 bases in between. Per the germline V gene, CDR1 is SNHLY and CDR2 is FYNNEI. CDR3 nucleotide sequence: TGTGCCAGCAGTGGGAGCCGCTACGAGCAGTACTTC. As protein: CASSGSRYEQYF.

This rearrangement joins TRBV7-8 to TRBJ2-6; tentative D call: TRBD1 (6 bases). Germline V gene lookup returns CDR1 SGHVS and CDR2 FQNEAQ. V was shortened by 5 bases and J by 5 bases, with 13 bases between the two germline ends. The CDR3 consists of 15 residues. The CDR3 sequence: CASSRTVIRANVLTF. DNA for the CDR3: TGTGCCAGCAGCCGGACAGTAATTCGGGCCAACGTCCTGACTTTC.

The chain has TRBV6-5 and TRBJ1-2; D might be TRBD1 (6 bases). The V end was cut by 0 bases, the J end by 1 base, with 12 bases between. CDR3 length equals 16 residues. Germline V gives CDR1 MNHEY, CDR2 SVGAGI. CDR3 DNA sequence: TGTGCCAGCAGTTACTCGGAAGGGGGAGTTAACTATGGCTACACCTTC. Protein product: CASSYSEGGVNYGYTF.

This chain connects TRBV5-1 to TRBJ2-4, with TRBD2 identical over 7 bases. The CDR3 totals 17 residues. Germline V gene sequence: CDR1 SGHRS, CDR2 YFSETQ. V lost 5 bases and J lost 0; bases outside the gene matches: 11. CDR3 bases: TGCGCCAGCAGGCCCGGTCAGGGAGGGGAAGCCAAAAACATTCAGTACTTC. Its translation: CASRPGQGGEAKNIQYF.

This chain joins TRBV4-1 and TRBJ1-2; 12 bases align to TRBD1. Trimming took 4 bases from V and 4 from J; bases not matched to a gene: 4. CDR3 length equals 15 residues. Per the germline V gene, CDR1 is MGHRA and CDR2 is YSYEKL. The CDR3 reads CASSPGTGGIYGYTF. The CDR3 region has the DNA TGCGCCAGCAGCCCTGGGACAGGGGGCATCTATGGCTACACCTTC.

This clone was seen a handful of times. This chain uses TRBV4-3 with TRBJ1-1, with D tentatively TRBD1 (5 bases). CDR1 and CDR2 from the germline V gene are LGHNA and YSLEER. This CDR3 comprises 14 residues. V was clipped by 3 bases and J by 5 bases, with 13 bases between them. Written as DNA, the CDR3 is TGCGCCAGCAGCCACCGGGGGGTGGGAACTGAAGCTTTCTTT. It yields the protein CASSHRGVGTEAFF.

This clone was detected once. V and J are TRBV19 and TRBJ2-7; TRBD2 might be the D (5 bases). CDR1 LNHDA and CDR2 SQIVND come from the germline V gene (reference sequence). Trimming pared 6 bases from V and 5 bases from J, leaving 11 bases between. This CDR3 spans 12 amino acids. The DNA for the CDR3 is TGTGCCAGTAGCACGTCCGGGGACGAGCAGTACTTC. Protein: CASSTSGDEQYF. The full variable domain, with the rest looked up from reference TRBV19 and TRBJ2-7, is DGGITQSPKYLFRKEGQNVTLSCEQNLNHDAMYWYRQDPGQGLRLIYYSQIVNDFQKGDIAEGYSVSREKKESFPLTVTSAQKNPTAFYLCASSTSGDEQYFGPGTRLTVT.

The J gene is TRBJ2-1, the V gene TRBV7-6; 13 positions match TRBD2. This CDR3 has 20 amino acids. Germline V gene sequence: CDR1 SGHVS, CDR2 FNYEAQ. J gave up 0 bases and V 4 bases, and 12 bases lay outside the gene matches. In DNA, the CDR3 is TGTGCCAGCAGCTACCCGACTAGCGGGGGGCCCAACAGCTCCTACAATGAGCAGTTCTTC. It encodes CASSYPTSGGPNSSYNEQFF.

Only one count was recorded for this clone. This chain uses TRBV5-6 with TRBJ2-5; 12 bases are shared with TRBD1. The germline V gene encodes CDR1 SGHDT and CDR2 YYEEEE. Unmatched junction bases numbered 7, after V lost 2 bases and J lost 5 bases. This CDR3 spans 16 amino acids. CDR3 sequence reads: CASSFGTGGVFETQYF. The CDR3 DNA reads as TGTGCCAGCAGCTTTGGGACAGGGGGCGTCTTTGAGACCCAGTACTTC. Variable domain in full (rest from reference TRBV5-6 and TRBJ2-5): DAGVTQSPTHLIKTRGQQVTLRCSPKSGHDTVSWYQQALGQGPQFIFQYYEEEERQRGNFPDRFSGHQFPNYSSELNVNALLLGDSALYLCASSFGTGGVFETQYFGPGTRLLVL.

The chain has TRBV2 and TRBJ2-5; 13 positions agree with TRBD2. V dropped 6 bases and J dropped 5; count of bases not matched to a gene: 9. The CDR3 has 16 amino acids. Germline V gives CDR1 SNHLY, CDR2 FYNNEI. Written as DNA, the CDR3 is TGTGCCAGCAGGAGGACTAGCGGGGGTGGTTTGGAGACCCAGTACTTC. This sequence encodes CASRRTSGGGLETQYF. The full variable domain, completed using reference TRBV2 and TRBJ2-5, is EPEVTQTPSHQVTQMGQEVILRCVPISNHLYFYWYRQILGQKVEFLVSFYNNEISEKSEIFDDQFSVERPDGSNFTLKIRSTKLEDSAMYFCASRRTSGGGLETQYFGPGTRLLVL.

The CDR3 coding sequence is TGTGCCAGCAGCTTATCCGTAGACAATGAGCAGTTCTTC. Translation: CASSLSVDNEQFF. The V call is TRBV7-3, the J call TRBJ2-1, with D uncertain. The V and J ends lost 2 bases and 5 bases respectively, with 7 bases between them. From germline, CDR1 is SGHTA and CDR2 FQGTGA. The CDR3 totals 13 residues. Using reference TRBV7-3 and TRBJ2-1 for the parts outside the CDR3, the full variable domain is GAGVSQTPSNKVTEKGKYVELRCDPISGHTALYWYRQSLGQGPEFLIYFQGTGAADDSGLPNDRFFAVRPEGSVSTLKIQRTERGDSAVYLCASSLSVDNEQFFGPGTRLTVL.

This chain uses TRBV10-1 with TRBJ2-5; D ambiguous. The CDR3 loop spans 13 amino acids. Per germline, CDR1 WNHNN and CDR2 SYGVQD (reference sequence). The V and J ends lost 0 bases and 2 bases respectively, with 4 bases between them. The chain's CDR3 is CASSESTQETQYF. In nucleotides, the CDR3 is TGCGCCAGCAGTGAGTCGACTCAAGAGACCCAGTACTTC.

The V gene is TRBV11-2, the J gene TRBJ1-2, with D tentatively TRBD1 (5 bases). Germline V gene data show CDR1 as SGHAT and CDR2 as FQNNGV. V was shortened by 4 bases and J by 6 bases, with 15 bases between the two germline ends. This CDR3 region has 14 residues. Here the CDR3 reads CASSSAAGRDGYTF. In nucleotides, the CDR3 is TGTGCCAGCAGCTCGGCCGCAGGGAGGGATGGCTACACCTTC.

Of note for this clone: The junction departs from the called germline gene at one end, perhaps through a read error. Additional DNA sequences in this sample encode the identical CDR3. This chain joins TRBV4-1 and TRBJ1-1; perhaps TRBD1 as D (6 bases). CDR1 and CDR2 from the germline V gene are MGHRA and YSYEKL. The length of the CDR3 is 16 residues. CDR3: CASSREGVGGQAEAFF. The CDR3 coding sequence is TGTGCCAGCAGCCGAGAGGGGGTGGGAGGGCAGGCTGAAGCTTTCTTT.

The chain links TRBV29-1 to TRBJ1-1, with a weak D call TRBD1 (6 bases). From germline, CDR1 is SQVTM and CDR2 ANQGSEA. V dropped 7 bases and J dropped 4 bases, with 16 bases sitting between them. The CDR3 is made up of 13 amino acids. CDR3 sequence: CSAEGQTFTEAFF. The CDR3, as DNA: TGCAGCGCCGAAGGACAGACATTCACTGAAGCTTTCTTT.

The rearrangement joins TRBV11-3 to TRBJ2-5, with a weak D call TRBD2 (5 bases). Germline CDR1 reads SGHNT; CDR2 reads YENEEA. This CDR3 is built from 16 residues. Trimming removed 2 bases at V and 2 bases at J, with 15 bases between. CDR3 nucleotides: TGTGCCAGCAGCTTAAACCCCCGGGGATTACAAGAGACCCAGTACTTC. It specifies CASSLNPRGLQETQYF. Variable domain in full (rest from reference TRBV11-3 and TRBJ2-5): EAGVVQSPRYKIIEKKQPVAFWCNPISGHNTLYWYLQNLGQGPELLIRYENEEAVDDSQLPKDRFSAERLKGVDSTLKIQPAELGDSAVYLCASSLNPRGLQETQYFGPGTRLLVL.

For the CDR3, the DNA is TGTGCCAGCAGCGTAAGATCTAGCGGGGGGGGTAACACCGGGGAGCTGTTTTTT. It yields the protein CASSVRSSGGGNTGELFF. The V call is TRBV9, the J call TRBJ2-2, with 12 bases fitting TRBD2. CDR1 and CDR2 (germline): SGDLS, YYNGEE. The CDR3 runs to 18 residues. The V segment lost 1 base and the J segment 2 bases; nucleotides outside the gene matches: 6.

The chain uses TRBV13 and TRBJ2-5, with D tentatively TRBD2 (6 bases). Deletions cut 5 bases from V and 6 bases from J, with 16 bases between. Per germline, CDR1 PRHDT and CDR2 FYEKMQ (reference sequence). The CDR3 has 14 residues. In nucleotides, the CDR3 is TGTGCCAGCAGCCACTTCAGGAGGGGCCAGACCCAGTACTTC. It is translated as CASSHFRRGQTQYF.

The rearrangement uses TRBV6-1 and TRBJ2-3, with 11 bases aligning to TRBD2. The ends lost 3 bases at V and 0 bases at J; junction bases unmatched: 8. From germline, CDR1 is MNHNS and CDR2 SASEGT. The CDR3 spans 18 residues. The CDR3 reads CASSDPLSGGVSTDTQYF. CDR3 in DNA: TGTGCCAGCAGTGATCCCCTTAGCGGGGGGGTTAGCACAGATACGCAGTATTTT.